This T cell receptor (beta chain) stems from a study of Graves' ophthalmopathy and Graves' hyperthyroidism. Amplified material comprised TCR beta CDR3 regions derived from RNA transcripts. Following a first-round RT-PCR that used HTBI primers, a second-round multiplex PCR was carried out. Each CDR3 protein is one row after TCRdb ran MiXCR on the multiplex PCR reads. In the table there are around 590,000 distinct CDR3 sequences, 39% of which are singletons. There are 15 residues in the CDR3. The germline CDR1 and CDR2 sequences are SGHDT and YYEEEE. V was clipped by 3 bases and J by 4 bases; unmatched bases: 7. Broader study findings: The model reached approximately 71% sensitivity and roughly 76% specificity for predicting ophthalmopathy progression.

This clonotype showed up many times. The target antigen is unknown. The receptor comes from an adult man with Graves' hyperthyroidism. What was sequenced was peripheral blood or thyroid tissue (not recorded which). The V call is TRBV5-6, the J call TRBJ1-2; TRBD1 agrees at 9 bases. Here the CDR3 DNA reads TGTGCCAGCAGCTGGGACAGGGAAAACGTCTATGGCTACACCTTC. The encoded protein is CASSWDRENVYGYTF. The variable domain in full, with the rest retrieved from reference TRBV5-6 and TRBJ1-2, is DAGVTQSPTHLIKTRGQQVTLRCSPKSGHDTVSWYQQALGQGPQFIFQYYEEEERQRGNFPDRFSGHQFPNYSSELNVNALLLGDSALYLCASSWDRENVYGYTFGSGTRLTVV.